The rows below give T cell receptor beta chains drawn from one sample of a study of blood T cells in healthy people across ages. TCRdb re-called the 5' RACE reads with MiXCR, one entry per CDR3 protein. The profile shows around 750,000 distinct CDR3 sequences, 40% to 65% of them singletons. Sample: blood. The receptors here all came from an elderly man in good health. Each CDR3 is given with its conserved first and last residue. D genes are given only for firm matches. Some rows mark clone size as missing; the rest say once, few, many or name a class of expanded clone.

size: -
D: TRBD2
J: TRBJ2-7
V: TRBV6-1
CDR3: CASSEWASGSYNEQYF
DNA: TGTGCCAGCAGTGAATGGGCTAGCGGCTCCTACAATGAGCAGTACTTC

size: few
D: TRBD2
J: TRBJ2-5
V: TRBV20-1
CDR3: CSAILAGVAETQYF
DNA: TGCAGTGCTATACTAGCGGGAGTAGCTGAGACCCAGTACTTC

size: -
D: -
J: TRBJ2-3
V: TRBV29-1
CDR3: CSVEGQISVWGRYAYF
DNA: TGCAGCGTTGAAGGACAAATCAGCGTGTGGGGAAGATACGCGTATTTT

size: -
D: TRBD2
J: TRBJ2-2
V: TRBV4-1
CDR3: CASSQKSGSPPGELFF
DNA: TGCGCCAGCAGCCAAAAGAGCGGGAGCCCCCCCGGGGAGCTGTTTTTT

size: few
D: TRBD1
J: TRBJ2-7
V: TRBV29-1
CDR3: CSVEGNQRTGTPYEQYF
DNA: TGCAGCGTTGAAGGCAACCAGAGGACAGGGACGCCCTACGAGCAGTACTTC

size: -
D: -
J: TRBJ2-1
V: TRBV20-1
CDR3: CSARQGNEQFF
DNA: TGCAGTGCTAGACAGGGTAATGAGCAGTTCTTC

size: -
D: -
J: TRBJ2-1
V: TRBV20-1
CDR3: CSARDWTGPNEQFF
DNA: TGCAGTGCTAGAGATTGGACTGGACCCAATGAGCAGTTCTTC

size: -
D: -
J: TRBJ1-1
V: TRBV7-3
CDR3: CAGSLMGTGNTEPFF
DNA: TGTGCCGGCAGCTTAATGGGGACGGGGAACACTGAACCTTTCTTT

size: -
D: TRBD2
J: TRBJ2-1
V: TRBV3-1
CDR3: CASAKRTSGYNEQFF
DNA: TGTGCCAGCGCCAAGAGGACTAGCGGTTACAATGAGCAGTTCTTC

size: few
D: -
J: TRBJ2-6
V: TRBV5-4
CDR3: CASSFGGRSSGANVLTF
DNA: TGTGCCAGCAGCTTCGGGGGACGGAGCTCTGGGGCCAACGTCCTGACTTTC

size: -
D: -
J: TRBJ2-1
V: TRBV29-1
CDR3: CSVMPEVNEQFF
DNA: TGCAGCGTCATGCCCGAGGTAAATGAGCAGTTCTTC

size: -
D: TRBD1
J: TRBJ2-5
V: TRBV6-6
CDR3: CASSSFRDRGKETQYF
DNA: TGTGCCAGCAGTTCATTCCGGGACAGGGGTAAAGAGACCCAGTACTTC

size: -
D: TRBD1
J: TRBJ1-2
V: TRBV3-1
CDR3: CASSRSTTGATGYTF
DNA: TGTGCCAGCAGCCGATCGACCACAGGGGCAACTGGCTACACCTTC

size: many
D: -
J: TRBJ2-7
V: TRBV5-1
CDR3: CASSFGQGSYEQYF
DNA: TGCGCCAGCAGCTTCGGTCAGGGCTCCTACGAGCAGTACTTC

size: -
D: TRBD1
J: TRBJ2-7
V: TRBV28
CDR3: CATERGTVEQYF
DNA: TGTGCCACTGAACGAGGGACAGTCGAGCAGTACTTC

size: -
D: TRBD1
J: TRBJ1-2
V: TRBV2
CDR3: CASRRTGSGYGYTF
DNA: TGTGCCAGCAGGCGGACAGGGAGCGGCTATGGCTACACCTTC

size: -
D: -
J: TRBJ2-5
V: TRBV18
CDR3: CASSRERGSWETQYF
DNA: TGTGCCAGCTCACGGGAGAGAGGGTCCTGGGAGACCCAGTACTTC

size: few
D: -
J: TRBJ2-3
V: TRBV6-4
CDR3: CASSPTRGTDTQYF
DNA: TGTGCCAGCAGCCCTACCAGGGGCACAGATACGCAGTATTTT

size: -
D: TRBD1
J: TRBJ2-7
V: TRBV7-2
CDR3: CASSLGAGQGYYEQYF
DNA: TGTGCCAGCAGCTTAGGGGCCGGACAGGGCTACTACGAGCAGTACTTC

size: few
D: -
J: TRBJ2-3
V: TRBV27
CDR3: CASSLSAELGTDTQYF
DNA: TGTGCCAGCAGTTTATCGGCGGAATTAGGCACAGATACGCAGTATTTT

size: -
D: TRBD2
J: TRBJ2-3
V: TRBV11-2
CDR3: CASRRPGLAGGRTDTQYF
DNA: TGTGCCAGCAGGAGGCCGGGACTAGCGGGAGGGCGGACAGATACGCAGTATTTT

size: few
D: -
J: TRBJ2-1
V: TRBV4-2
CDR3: CASSGQTGDKQFF
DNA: TGTGCCAGCAGCGGACAGACTGGGGACAAGCAGTTCTTC

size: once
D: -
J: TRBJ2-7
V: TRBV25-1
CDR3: CANSYQGPYEQYF
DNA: TGTGCCAACAGCTATCAGGGACCCTACGAGCAGTACTTC

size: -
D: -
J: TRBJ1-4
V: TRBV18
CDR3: CASSPQDSSKLFF
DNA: TGTGCCAGCTCGCCTCAGGACAGTTCAAAACTGTTTTTT

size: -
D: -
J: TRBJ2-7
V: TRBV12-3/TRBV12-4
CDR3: CASSLIGANEQYF
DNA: TGTGCCAGCAGTTTAATAGGGGCTAACGAGCAGTACTTC

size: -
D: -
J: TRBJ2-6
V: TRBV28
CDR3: CASSSGSSSGANVLTF
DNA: TGTGCCAGCAGCTCGGGGTCGAGCTCTGGGGCCAACGTCCTGACTTTC

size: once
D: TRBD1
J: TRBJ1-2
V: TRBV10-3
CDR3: CAISEGGQGQGYTF
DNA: TGTGCCATCAGTGAGGGGGGACAGGGGCAAGGCTACACCTTC

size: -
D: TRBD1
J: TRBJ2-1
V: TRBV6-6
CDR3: CASGDRVDNEQFF
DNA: TGTGCCAGCGGGGACAGGGTGGACAATGAGCAGTTCTTC

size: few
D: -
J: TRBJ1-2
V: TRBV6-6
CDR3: CASSYPGDLRSYTF
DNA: TGTGCCAGCAGTTACCCGGGCGACTTGAGAAGCTACACCTTC

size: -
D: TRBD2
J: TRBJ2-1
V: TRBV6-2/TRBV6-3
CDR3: CASSYSYPGGGRPISYNEQFF
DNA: TGTGCCAGCAGTTATTCGTATCCGGGAGGTGGGAGACCAATCTCCTACAATGAGCAGTTCTTC

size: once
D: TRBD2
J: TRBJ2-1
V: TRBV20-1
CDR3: CSASSGKRDEQFF
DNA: TGCAGTGCTAGCAGCGGGAAGCGGGATGAGCAGTTCTTC

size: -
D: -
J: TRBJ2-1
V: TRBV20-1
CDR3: CSARDRREYSEQFF
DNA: TGCAGTGCTAGAGATCGTCGGGAGTACAGTGAGCAGTTCTTC

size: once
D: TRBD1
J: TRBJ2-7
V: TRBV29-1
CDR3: CSVAGTGNEQYF
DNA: TGCAGCGTGGCCGGGACAGGGAACGAGCAGTACTTC

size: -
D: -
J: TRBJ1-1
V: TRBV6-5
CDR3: CASKEAGEAFF
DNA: TGTGCCAGCAAGGAGGCCGGTGAAGCTTTCTTT

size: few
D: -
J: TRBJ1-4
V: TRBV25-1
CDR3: CASSEYNEKLFF
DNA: TGTGCCAGCAGTGAATATAATGAAAAACTGTTTTTT

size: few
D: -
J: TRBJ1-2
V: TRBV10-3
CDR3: CAISDDVFLAYGYTF
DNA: TGTGCCATCAGTGATGACGTCTTTTTGGCTTATGGCTACACCTTC

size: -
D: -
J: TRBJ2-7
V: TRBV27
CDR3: CASHSRGTDHSYEQYF
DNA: TGTGCCAGCCATTCCCGGGGGACAGATCACTCCTACGAGCAGTACTTC

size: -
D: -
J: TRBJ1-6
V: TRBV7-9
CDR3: CASSLEGINSPLHF
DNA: TGTGCCAGCAGCTTAGAGGGGATAAATTCACCCCTCCACTTT

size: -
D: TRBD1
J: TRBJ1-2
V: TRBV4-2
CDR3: CASSVRQGSYGYTF
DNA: TGTGCCAGCAGCGTCCGACAGGGGAGCTATGGCTACACCTTC

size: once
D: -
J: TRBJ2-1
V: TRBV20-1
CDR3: CSAREAGKQETQFF
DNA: TGCAGTGCTAGAGAGGCAGGCAAGCAAGAGACCCAGTTCTTC

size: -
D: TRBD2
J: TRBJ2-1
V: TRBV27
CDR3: CASSLVTPRGANEQFF
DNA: TGTGCCAGCAGTTTGGTTACACCGCGGGGGGCCAATGAGCAGTTCTTC

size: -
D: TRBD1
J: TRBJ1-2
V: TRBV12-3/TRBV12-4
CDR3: CASSFDRVGYGYTF
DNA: TGTGCCAGCAGTTTTGACAGGGTCGGCTATGGCTACACCTTC

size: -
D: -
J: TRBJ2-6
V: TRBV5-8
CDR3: CASSLGQGGANVLTF
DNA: TGTGCCAGCAGCTTGGGGCAGGGTGGGGCCAACGTCCTGACTTTC

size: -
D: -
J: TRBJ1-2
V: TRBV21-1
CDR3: CASSKETGSEANYGYTF
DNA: TGTGCCAGCAGCAAAGAGACAGGGTCGGAGGCTAACTATGGCTACACCTTC

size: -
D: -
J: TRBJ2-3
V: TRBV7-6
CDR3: CASSLAGGTSRDTQYF
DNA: TGTGCCAGCAGCTTAGCTGGGGGGACATCCCGGGATACGCAGTATTTT

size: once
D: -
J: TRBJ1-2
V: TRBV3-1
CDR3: CASSRAGGDYGYTF
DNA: TGTGCCAGCAGCCGAGCGGGGGGTGACTATGGCTACACCTTC

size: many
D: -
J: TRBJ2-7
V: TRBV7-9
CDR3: CASSSQVANTYEQYF
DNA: TGTGCCAGCAGCTCCCAGGTAGCGAATACCTACGAGCAGTACTTC